The next 5 T cell receptor beta chains were all read from a single sample in a study of blood T cell repertoires in COVID-19. Sequencing used immunoSEQ multiplex PCR; TCRdb keeps in-frame clones, though not all of them. The sample comprises roughly 190,000 clones, 87% of which are singletons, and roughly 3.7% rests with the top ten. Sequencing used peripheral blood. These receptors all come from a man aged 18 to 29 with active or convalescent COVID-19.

The chain joins TRBV19 to TRBJ2-3; D might be TRBD1 (5 bases). Germline V CDR1 and CDR2: LNHDA, SQIVND (reference sequence). The CDR3 totals 13 residues. The V and J ends lost 9 bases and 0 bases respectively, with 10 bases between them. The CDR3 nucleotides read TGTGCCAGCAGACAGTTCAGCACAGATACGCAGTATTTT. Residues: CASRQFSTDTQYF.

The J gene is TRBJ2-3, the V gene TRBV7-2; D remains ambiguous. Trimming left V 5 bases short and J 0 bases short, with 6 bases between. The germline gives CDR1 SGHTA, CDR2 FQGNSA. CDR3 length: 13 residues. The CDR3 spells CASSPLSTDTQYF. CDR3 nucleotide sequence: TGTGCCAGCAGCCCCTTGAGCACAGATACGCAGTATTTT.

The table lists this clone with a count of one. The chain has TRBV2 and TRBJ2-2; no definite D call. Trimming removed 2 bases at V and 5 bases at J, with 12 bases between. In germline, CDR1 is SNHLY, CDR2 FYNNEI. This CDR3 region has 15 residues. The CDR3 spells CASSESGFGTGELFF. DNA of the CDR3: TGTGCCAGCAGTGAATCCGGGTTTGGAACCGGGGAGCTGTTTTTT. The complete variable domain, with remaining parts taken from reference TRBV2 and TRBJ2-2, reads EPEVTQTPSHQVTQMGQEVILRCVPISNHLYFYWYRQILGQKVEFLVSFYNNEISEKSEIFDDQFSVERPDGSNFTLKIRSTKLEDSAMYFCASSESGFGTGELFFGEGSRLTVL.

This clone was found a few times. The rearrangement joins TRBV3-1 (or the pseudogene TRBV3-2) to TRBJ1-6; D gene unclear. Germline CDR1 is LGHDT and CDR2 is YNNKEL (reference sequence). V was cut by 10 bases and J by 0 bases, with 10 bases left in between. This CDR3 comprises 14 residues. CDR3 in DNA: TGTGCCACCTGTGACACCTCCTATAATTCACCCCTCCACTTT. It codes for CATCDTSYNSPLHF.

The genes are TRBV25-1 and TRBJ2-7; D not resolved. V was trimmed by 4 bases and J by 3 bases, leaving 4 bases between them. CDR3 length: 11 amino acids. Germline CDR1 and CDR2: MGHDK and SYGVNS. The CDR3 DNA reads as TGTGCCAGCAGTGCCAACTACGAGCAGTACTTC. Translation gives CASSANYEQYF.